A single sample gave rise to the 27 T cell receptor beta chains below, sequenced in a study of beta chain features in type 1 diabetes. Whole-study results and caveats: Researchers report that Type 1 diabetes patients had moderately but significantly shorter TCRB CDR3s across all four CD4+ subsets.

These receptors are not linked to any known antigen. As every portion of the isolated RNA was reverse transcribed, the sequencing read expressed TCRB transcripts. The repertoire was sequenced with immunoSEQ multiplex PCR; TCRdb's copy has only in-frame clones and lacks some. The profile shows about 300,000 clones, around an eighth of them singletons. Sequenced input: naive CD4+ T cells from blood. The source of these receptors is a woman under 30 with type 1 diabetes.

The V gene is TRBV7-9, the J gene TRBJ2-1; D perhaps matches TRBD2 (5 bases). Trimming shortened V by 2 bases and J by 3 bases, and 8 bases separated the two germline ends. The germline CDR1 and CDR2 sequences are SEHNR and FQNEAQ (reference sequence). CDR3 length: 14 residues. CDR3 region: CASSLSSNYNEQFF. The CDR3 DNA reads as TGTGCCAGCAGCTTATCTAGCAACTACAATGAGCAGTTCTTC.

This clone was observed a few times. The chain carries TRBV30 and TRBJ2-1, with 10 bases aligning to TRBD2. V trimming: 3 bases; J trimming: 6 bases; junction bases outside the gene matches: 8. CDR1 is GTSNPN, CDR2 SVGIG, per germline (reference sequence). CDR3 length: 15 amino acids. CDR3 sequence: CAWRLSGRALNEQFF. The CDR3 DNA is TGTGCCTGGAGATTGAGCGGGAGGGCCCTCAATGAGCAGTTCTTC.

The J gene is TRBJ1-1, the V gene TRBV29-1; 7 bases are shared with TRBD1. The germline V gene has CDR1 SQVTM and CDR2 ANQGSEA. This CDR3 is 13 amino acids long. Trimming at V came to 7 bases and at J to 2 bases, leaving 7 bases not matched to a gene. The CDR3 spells CSAARTGNTEAFF. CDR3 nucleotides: TGCAGCGCCGCCAGGACAGGCAACACTGAAGCTTTCTTT.

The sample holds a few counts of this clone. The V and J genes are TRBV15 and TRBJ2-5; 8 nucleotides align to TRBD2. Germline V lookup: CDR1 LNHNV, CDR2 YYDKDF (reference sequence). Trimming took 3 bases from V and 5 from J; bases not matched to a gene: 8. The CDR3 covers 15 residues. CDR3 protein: CATSSISGTAETQYF. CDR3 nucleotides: TGTGCCACCAGCAGTATTAGCGGGACGGCCGAGACCCAGTACTTC.

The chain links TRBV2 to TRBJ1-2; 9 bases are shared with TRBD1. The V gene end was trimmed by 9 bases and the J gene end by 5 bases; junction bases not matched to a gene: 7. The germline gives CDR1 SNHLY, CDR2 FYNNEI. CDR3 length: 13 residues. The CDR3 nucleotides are TGTGCCAGGACCGGGACAGGGTTATATGGCTACACCTTC. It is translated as CARTGTGLYGYTF.

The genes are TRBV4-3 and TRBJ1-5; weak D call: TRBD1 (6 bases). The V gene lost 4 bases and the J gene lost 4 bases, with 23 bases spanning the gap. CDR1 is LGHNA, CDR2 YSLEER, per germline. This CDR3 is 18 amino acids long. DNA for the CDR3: TGCGCCAGCAGCCCGGGGGGAGCAGGGGCACTAGGAAATCAGCCCCAGCATTTT. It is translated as CASSPGGAGALGNQPQHF.

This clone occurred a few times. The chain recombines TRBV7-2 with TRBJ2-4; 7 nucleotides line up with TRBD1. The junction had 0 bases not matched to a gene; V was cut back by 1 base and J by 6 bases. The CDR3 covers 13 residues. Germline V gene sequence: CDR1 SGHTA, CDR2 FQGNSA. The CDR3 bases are TGTGCCAGCAGCTTAGGACAGGGAAACATTCAGTACTTC. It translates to CASSLGQGNIQYF.

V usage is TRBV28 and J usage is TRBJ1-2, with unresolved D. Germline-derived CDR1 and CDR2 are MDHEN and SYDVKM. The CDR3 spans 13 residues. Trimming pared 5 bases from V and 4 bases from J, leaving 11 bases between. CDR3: CASSDPGSYGYTF. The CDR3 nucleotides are TGTGCCAGCAGTGACCCCGGGAGCTATGGCTACACCTTC.

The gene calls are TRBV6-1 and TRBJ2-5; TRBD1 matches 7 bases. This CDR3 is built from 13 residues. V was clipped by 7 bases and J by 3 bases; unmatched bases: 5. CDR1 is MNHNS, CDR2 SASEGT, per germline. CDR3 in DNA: TGTGCCAGCACCACCGGACAGGAAGAGACCCAGTACTTC. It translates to CASTTGQEETQYF.

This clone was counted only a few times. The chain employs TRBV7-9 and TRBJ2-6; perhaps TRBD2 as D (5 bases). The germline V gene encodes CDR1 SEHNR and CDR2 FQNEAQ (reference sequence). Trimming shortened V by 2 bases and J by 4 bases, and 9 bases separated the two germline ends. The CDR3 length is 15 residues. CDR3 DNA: TGTGCCAGCAGCTTACGAGGGTTAGGGGCCAACGTCCTGACTTTC. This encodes CASSLRGLGANVLTF.

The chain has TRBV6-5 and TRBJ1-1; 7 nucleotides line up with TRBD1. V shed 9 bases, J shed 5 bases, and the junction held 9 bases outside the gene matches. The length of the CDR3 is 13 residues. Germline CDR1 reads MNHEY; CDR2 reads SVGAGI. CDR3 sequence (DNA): TGTGCCAGTAACAGGGGAGCGCGGACTGAAGCTTTCTTT. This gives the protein CASNRGARTEAFF.

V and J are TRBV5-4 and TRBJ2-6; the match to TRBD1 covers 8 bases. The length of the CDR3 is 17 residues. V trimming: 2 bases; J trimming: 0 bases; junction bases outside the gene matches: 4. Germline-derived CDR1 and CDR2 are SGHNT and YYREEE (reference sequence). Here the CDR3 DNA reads TGTGCCAGCAGCTTCGGGACAGGACTCTCTGGGGCCAACGTCCTGACTTTC. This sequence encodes CASSFGTGLSGANVLTF.

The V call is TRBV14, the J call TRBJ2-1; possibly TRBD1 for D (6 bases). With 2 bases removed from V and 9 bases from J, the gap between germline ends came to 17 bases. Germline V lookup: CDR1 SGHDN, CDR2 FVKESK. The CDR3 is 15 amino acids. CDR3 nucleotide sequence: TGTGCCAGCAGCCAACCCGGACGTCTGGGGGCTGAGCAGTTCTTC. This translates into CASSQPGRLGAEQFF.

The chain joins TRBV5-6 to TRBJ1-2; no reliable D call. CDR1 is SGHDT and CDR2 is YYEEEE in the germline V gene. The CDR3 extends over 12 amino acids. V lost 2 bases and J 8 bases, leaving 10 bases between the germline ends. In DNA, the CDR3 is TGTGCCAGCAGCTTATCGGTCGGGGGCTACACCTTC. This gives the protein CASSLSVGGYTF.

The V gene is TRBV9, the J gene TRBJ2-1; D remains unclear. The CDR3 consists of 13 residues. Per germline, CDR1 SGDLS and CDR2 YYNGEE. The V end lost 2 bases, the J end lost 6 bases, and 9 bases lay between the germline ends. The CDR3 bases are TGTGCCAGCAGCGTGGCCCCTTCCAATGAGCAGTTCTTC. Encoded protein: CASSVAPSNEQFF.

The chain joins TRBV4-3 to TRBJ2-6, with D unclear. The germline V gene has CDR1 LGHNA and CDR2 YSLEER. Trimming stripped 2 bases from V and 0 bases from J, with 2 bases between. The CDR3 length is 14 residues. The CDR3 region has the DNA TGCGCCAGCAGCCAACTCTCTGGGGCCAACGTCCTGACTTTC. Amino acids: CASSQLSGANVLTF.

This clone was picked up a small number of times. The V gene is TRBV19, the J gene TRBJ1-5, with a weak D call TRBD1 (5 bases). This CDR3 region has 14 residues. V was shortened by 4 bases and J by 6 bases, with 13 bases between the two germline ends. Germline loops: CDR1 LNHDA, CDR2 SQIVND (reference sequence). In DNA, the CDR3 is TGTGCCAGTAGTACCCCAGGGCTCAGTCAGCCCCAGCATTTT. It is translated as CASSTPGLSQPQHF.

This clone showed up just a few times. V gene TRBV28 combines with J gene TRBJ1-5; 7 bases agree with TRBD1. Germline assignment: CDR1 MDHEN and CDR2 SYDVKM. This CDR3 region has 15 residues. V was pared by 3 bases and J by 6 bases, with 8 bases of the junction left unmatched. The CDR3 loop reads CASSLRQGVSQPQHF. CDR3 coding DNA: TGTGCCAGCAGTTTGAGGCAGGGGGTATCTCAGCCCCAGCATTTT.

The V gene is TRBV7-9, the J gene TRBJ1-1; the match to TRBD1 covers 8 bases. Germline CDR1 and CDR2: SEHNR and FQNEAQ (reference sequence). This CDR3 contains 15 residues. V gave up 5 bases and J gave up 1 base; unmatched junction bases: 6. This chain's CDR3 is CASSPRQGRNTEAFF. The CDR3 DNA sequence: TGTGCCAGCAGCCCTAGACAGGGGAGGAACACTGAAGCTTTCTTT.

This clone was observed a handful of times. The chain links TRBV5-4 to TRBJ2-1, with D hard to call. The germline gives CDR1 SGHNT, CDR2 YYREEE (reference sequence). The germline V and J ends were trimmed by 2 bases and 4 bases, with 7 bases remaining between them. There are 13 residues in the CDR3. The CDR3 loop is CASSLEVYNEQFF. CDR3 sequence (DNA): TGTGCCAGCAGCTTAGAGGTGTACAATGAGCAGTTCTTC.

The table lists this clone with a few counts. The CDR3 DNA follows: TGTGCCAGCAGTGAATATTCAACAGCCAACACTGAAGCTTTCTTT. Its protein product is CASSEYSTANTEAFF. The V gene is TRBV25-1, the J gene TRBJ1-1; D unclear. Trimming stripped 0 bases from V and 2 bases from J, with 10 bases between. Germline loops: CDR1 MGHDK, CDR2 SYGVNS. The CDR3 is made up of 15 amino acids.

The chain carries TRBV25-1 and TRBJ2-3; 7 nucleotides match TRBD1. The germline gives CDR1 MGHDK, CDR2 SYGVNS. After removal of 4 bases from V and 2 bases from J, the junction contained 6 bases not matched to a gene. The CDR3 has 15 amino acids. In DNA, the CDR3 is TGTGCCAGCAGTGGGTACAGGGGACACACAGATACGCAGTATTTT. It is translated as CASSGYRGHTDTQYF.

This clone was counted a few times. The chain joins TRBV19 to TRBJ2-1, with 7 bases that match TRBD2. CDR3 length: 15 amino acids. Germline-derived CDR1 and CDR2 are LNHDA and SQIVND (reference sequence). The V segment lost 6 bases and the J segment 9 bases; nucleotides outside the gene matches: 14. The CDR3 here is CASRQLAGALGEQFF. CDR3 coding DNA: TGTGCCAGTAGGCAACTTGCGGGAGCGTTGGGTGAGCAGTTCTTC.

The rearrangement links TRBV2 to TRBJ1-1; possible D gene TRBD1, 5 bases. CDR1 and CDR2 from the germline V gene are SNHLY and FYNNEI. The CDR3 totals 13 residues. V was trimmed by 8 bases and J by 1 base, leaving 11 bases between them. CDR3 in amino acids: CASHRQTNTEAFF. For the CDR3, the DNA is TGTGCCAGCCACCGACAGACGAACACTGAAGCTTTCTTT.

The CDR3: CASSLVVTSSKQFF. CDR3 in DNA: TGTGCCAGCAGCTTAGTAGTGACTAGTTCCAAGCAGTTCTTC. V and J are TRBV7-2 and TRBJ2-1; a weak D match, TRBD2 (6 bases). The CDR3 is made up of 14 amino acids. V dropped 1 base and J dropped 11 bases, with 15 bases sitting between them. CDR1 is SGHTA and CDR2 is FQGNSA in the germline V gene.

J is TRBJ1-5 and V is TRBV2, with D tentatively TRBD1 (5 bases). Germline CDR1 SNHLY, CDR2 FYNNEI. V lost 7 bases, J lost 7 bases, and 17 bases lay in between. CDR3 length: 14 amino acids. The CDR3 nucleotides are TGTGCCAGCACTGACTTAGGGGTGTGGCAGCCCCAGCATTTT. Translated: CASTDLGVWQPQHF.

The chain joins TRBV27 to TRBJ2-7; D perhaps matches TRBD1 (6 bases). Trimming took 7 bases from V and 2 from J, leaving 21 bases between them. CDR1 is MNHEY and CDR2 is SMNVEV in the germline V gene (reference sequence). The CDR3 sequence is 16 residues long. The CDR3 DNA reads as TGTGCCAGCACTCGATTCTCCGGGACAAAACCCTACGAGCAGTACTTC. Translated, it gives CASTRFSGTKPYEQYF.